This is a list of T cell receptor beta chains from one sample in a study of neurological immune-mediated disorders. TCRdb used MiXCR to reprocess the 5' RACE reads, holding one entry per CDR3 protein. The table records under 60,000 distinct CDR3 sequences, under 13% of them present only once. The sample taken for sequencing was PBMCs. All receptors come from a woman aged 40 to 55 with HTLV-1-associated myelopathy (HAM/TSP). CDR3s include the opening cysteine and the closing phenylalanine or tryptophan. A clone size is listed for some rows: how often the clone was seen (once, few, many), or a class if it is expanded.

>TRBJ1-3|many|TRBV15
CATSRGDRPGNTIYF
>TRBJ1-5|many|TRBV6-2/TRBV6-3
CASSERPGPVTHAQPQHF
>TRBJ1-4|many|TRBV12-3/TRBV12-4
CASSREEGEKLFF
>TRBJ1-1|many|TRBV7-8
CASSPQGLYTEAFF
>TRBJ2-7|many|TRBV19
CASSASLGQGYEQYF
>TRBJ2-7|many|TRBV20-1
CSASLPRDQQYF
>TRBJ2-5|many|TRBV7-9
CASSREGKETQYF
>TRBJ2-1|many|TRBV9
CASSVAGTVNYNEQFF
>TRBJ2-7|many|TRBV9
CASSVAASATYEQYF
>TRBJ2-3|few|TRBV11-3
CASSLVGSVTDTQYF
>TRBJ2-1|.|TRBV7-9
CASSLDSGSNEQFF
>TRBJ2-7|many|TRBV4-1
CASSQDPLAREQYF
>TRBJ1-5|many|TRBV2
CASSLDSPRPQHF
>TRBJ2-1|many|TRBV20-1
CSAYSGGAAYEQFF
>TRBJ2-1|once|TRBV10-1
CASSPTGTGANEQFF
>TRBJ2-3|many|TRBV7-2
CASSLGGGGTDTQYF
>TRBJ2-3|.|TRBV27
CASTLGQGRADTQYF
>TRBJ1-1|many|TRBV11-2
CASSVKSPLEAFF
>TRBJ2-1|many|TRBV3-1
CASSQGLAGGTYNEQFF
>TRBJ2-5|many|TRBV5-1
CASSFRGGQETQYF
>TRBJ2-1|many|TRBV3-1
CATRTSGGQSGYNEQFF
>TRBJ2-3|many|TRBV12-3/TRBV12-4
CASSSPGGPDTQYF
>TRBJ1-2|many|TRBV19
CASRDSFIYGYTF
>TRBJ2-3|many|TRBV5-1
CASRTTDTQYF
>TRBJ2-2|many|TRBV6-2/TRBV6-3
CASTVGTQNTGELFF